This T cell receptor beta chain was obtained from a study of T cell responses to AZD1222 COVID-19 vaccine. Researchers grouped second doses given at about 4 or about 12 weeks into one pool. The germline V and J ends were trimmed by 7 bases and 7 bases, with 15 bases remaining between them. The length of the CDR3 is 13 residues. The germline V gene encodes CDR1 SGHTS and CDR2 YDEGEE. Repertoires were generated with immunoSEQ multiplex PCR, while TCRdb's copy carries only in-frame clones and drops some. The sample shows more than 75,000 clones, approximately 90% of them seen only once. About this clone: Its antigen is as yet unknown.

Overall study results and limits: Baseline serostatus was positive in only five to seven AZD1222 recipients.

The V and J genes are TRBV5-8 and TRBJ1-5, with no clear D. Sequenced material: peripheral blood, taken 28 days after the second AZD1222 dose. The TCR sequence derives from an adult who received the AZD1222 COVID-19 vaccine. Written as DNA, the CDR3 is TGTGCCAGCCTCAAACCCTTAGAACAGCCCCAGCATTTT. The encoded protein is CASLKPLEQPQHF.